The rows below give T cell receptor beta chains drawn from one sample of a study of blood T cell repertoires in COVID-19. Produced via immunoSEQ multiplex PCR; TCRdb's table is partial and in-frame only. The sample lists about 230,000 clones; more than 75% were seen once. Sequences were obtained from PBMCs or T cells enriched from blood (not recorded which). These TCRs come from a man aged 18 to 35 who had recovered from COVID-19. CDR3s include the opening cysteine and the closing phenylalanine or tryptophan.

j_call: TRBJ1-2; cdr3_length: 15; v_call: TRBV19; cdr3_aa: CASIETGGAGYGYTF
j_call: TRBJ2-3; cdr3_length: 14; v_call: TRBV5-1; cdr3_aa: CASSLGVSTDTQYF
j_call: TRBJ2-1; cdr3_length: 12; v_call: TRBV6-5; cdr3_aa: CAIGQVYNEQFF
j_call: TRBJ2-3; cdr3_length: 18; v_call: TRBV6-2/TRBV6-3; cdr3_aa: CASSSGLAGIGQTDTQYF
j_call: TRBJ2-2; cdr3_length: 11; v_call: TRBV7-6; cdr3_aa: CASSMTGELFF
j_call: TRBJ2-5; cdr3_length: 14; v_call: TRBV5-1; cdr3_aa: CASSPGPGSETQYF
j_call: TRBJ1-1; cdr3_length: 15; v_call: TRBV3-1/TRBV3-2; cdr3_aa: CASSQDQGPGSEAFF
j_call: TRBJ2-6; cdr3_length: 15; v_call: TRBV2; cdr3_aa: CASRDRVTGANVLTF
j_call: TRBJ1-1; cdr3_length: 10; v_call: TRBV6-5; cdr3_aa: CASSYTEAFF
j_call: TRBJ1-2; cdr3_length: 14; v_call: TRBV9; cdr3_aa: CASSPSPDAGIYTF
j_call: TRBJ1-5; cdr3_length: 12; v_call: TRBV18; cdr3_aa: CASSPDRHPQHF
j_call: TRBJ1-6; cdr3_length: 16; v_call: TRBV5-1; cdr3_aa: CASSLTGASYNSPLHF
j_call: TRBJ1-6; cdr3_length: 13; v_call: TRBV27; cdr3_aa: CASKYRGNSPLHF
j_call: TRBJ2-5; cdr3_length: 16; v_call: TRBV6-5; cdr3_aa: CASSYSGSGRGKTQYF
j_call: TRBJ1-1; cdr3_length: 15; v_call: TRBV19; cdr3_aa: CASSRLDRRNTEAFF
j_call: TRBJ1-3; cdr3_length: 16; v_call: TRBV15; cdr3_aa: CATSRDPAVSGNTIYF
j_call: TRBJ1-2; cdr3_length: 16; v_call: TRBV5-1; cdr3_aa: CASSLSYEWRGDGYTF
j_call: TRBJ2-2; cdr3_length: 15; v_call: TRBV20-1; cdr3_aa: CSASDRDLNTGELFF
j_call: TRBJ2-7; cdr3_length: 14; v_call: TRBV5-5; cdr3_aa: CASSALAGSYEQYF
j_call: TRBJ1-2; cdr3_length: 15; v_call: TRBV7-2; cdr3_aa: CASSLAGRANYGYTF
j_call: TRBJ2-3; cdr3_length: 14; v_call: TRBV6-4; cdr3_aa: CASSRDYGTDTQYF
j_call: TRBJ2-2; cdr3_length: 14; v_call: TRBV4-2; cdr3_aa: CASSRRTVSGELFF
j_call: TRBJ2-1; cdr3_length: 17; v_call: TRBV5-6; cdr3_aa: CASSKSQGAASYNEQFF
j_call: TRBJ1-2; cdr3_length: 15; v_call: TRBV11-2; cdr3_aa: CASSLGQAGPYGYTF
j_call: TRBJ2-7; cdr3_length: 16; v_call: TRBV7-9; cdr3_aa: CASSLAGMGLANEQYF
j_call: TRBJ1-6; cdr3_length: 12; v_call: TRBV6-5; cdr3_aa: CASSLGGWPLHF
j_call: TRBJ2-1; cdr3_length: 19; v_call: TRBV28; cdr3_aa: CASSLAGTSGDFSYNEQFF
j_call: TRBJ2-7; cdr3_length: 17; v_call: TRBV4-1; cdr3_aa: CASTQTSGSMSSYEQYF
j_call: TRBJ2-7; cdr3_length: 15; v_call: TRBV3-1/TRBV3-2; cdr3_aa: CASSQGQGGSYEQYF
j_call: TRBJ1-2; cdr3_length: 14; v_call: TRBV27; cdr3_aa: CASSLSEGHYGYTF
j_call: TRBJ2-3; cdr3_length: 16; v_call: TRBV21-1; cdr3_aa: CASNSLLAGEADTQYF
j_call: TRBJ1-3; cdr3_length: 14; v_call: TRBV29-1; cdr3_aa: CSVHSGSAGNTIYF
j_call: TRBJ1-4; cdr3_length: 17; v_call: TRBV3-1/TRBV3-2; cdr3_aa: CASSPRHTQGRFEKLFF
j_call: TRBJ2-5; cdr3_length: 18; v_call: TRBV24-1; cdr3_aa: CATSGPGLAGGRAETQYF
j_call: TRBJ1-6; cdr3_length: 14; v_call: TRBV19; cdr3_aa: CASSTGQGNSPLHF
j_call: TRBJ2-2; cdr3_length: 15; v_call: TRBV11-2; cdr3_aa: CASSLAVTDTGELFF
j_call: TRBJ1-2; cdr3_length: 14; v_call: TRBV11-2; cdr3_aa: CASSLSDGGYGYTF
j_call: TRBJ2-1; cdr3_length: 11; v_call: TRBV27; cdr3_aa: CASSSTGEQFF